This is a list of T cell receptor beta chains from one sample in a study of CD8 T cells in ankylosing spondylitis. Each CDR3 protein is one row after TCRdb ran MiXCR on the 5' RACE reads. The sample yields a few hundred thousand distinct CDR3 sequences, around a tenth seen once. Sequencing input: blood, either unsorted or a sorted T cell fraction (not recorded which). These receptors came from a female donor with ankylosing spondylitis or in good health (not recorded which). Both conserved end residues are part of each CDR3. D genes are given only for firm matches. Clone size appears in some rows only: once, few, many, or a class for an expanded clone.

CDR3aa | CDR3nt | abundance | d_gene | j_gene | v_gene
CASSYVASGTGEQYF | TGTGCCAGCAGTTACGTCGCTAGCGGGACCGGGGAGCAGTACTTC | . | TRBD2 | TRBJ2-7 | TRBV6-5
CASSPDSLQGFF | TGCGCCAGCAGCCCCGACAGTCTACAGGGTTTCTTC | many | . | TRBJ2-1 | TRBV5-1
CASDSGRAGLQFF | TGTGCCAGCGATAGCGGGAGGGCCGGGTTGCAGTTCTTC | once | TRBD2 | TRBJ2-1 | TRBV2
CSAPRTGGVNYGYTF | TGCAGTGCTCCCCGGACGGGCGGGGTTAACTATGGCTACACCTTC | few | . | TRBJ1-2 | TRBV20-1
CSVVTGQPYNEQFF | TGCAGCGTTGTAACCGGACAGCCCTACAATGAGCAGTTCTTC | many | . | TRBJ2-1 | TRBV29-1
CASSKNPTSNEKLFF | TGTGCCAGCAGCAAAAATCCTACTTCAAATGAAAAACTGTTTTTT | few | . | TRBJ1-4 | TRBV7-9
CASRTRRSSYEQYF | TGTGCCAGCAGAACCAGAAGGAGCTCCTACGAGCAGTACTTC | many | . | TRBJ2-7 | TRBV27
CSVGGGRAFEQYF | TGCAGCGTTGGCGGTGGGAGGGCCTTCGAGCAGTACTTC | . | TRBD2 | TRBJ2-7 | TRBV29-1
CASSPSGVRQETQYF | TGTGCCAGCAGCCCGTCGGGGGTGAGGCAAGAGACCCAGTACTTC | . | . | TRBJ2-5 | TRBV7-8
CASSPVGATNEKLFF | TGTGCCAGCAGCCCCGTGGGAGCAACTAATGAAAAACTGTTTTTT | many | . | TRBJ1-4 | TRBV7-2
CASSTGRYNTEAFF | TGCGCCAGCAGCACGGGCAGGTATAACACTGAAGCTTTCTTT | . | . | TRBJ1-1 | TRBV5-1
CASTLPAASGRLGEQFF | TGTGCCAGCACCCTCCCGGCAGCAAGCGGGAGGTTGGGTGAGCAGTTCTTC | few | TRBD2 | TRBJ2-1 | TRBV12-3/TRBV12-4
CAISRDQYEQYF | TGTGCCATCAGTCGGGACCAATACGAGCAGTACTTC | few | . | TRBJ2-7 | TRBV10-3
CASSYPTPGELFF | TGTGCCAGCAGTTACCCCACACCCGGGGAGCTGTTTTTT | many | . | TRBJ2-2 | TRBV6-6
CASSSAGTVTYEQYF | TGTGCCAGCAGCTCAGCCGGGACGGTAACCTACGAGCAGTACTTC | . | . | TRBJ2-7 | TRBV5-5
CATGDRLETQYF | TGTGCCACCGGGGACCGGCTGGAGACCCAGTACTTC | once | . | TRBJ2-5 | TRBV24-1
CASTLQGSENTEAFF | TGTGCCAGCACCCTTCAGGGGTCCGAGAACACTGAAGCTTTCTTT | few | . | TRBJ1-1 | TRBV6-1
CASRGTSGAAGTDTQYF | TGCGCCAGCAGGGGGACTAGCGGGGCCGCAGGCACAGATACGCAGTATTTT | few | TRBD2 | TRBJ2-3 | TRBV5-1
CATSPESGNTIYF | TGTGCCACCAGCCCCGAGTCTGGAAACACCATATATTTT | . | . | TRBJ1-3 | TRBV15
CASSTPGLAGKQYF | TGCGCCAGCAGCACTCCGGGACTAGCGGGGAAGCAGTACTTC | many | TRBD2 | TRBJ2-7 | TRBV5-1
CASSQVLGHSYEQYF | TGCGCCAGCAGCCAAGTATTAGGACATTCCTACGAGCAGTACTTC | many | . | TRBJ2-7 | TRBV4-3
CASSQEVVMAGANVLTF | TGTGCCAGCAGCCAAGAAGTGGTCATGGCTGGGGCCAACGTCCTGACTTTC | many | . | TRBJ2-6 | TRBV3-1
CATSEGPNTEAFF | TGTGCCACCAGTGAAGGGCCCAACACTGAAGCTTTCTTT | many | . | TRBJ1-1 | TRBV24-1
CASSRTGRVDEQYF | TGTGCCAGCAGCAGGACAGGGAGAGTTGACGAGCAGTACTTC | many | TRBD1 | TRBJ2-7 | TRBV12-3/TRBV12-4
CASSQPGQYLGYTF | TGTGCCAGCAGTCAACCAGGACAGTATCTTGGCTACACCTTC | . | . | TRBJ1-2 | TRBV6-2/TRBV6-3
CASSLVKGIKNSPLHF | TGTGCCAGCAGTTTAGTGAAGGGAATTAAGAATTCACCCCTCCACTTT | . | . | TRBJ1-6 | TRBV28
CASSQESQGGSYEQYF | TGTGCCAGCAGCCAAGAGTCACAGGGGGGCTCCTACGAGCAGTACTTC | few | TRBD1 | TRBJ2-7 | TRBV14
CASSLAQGGLNTQYF | TGCGCCAGCAGCTTGGCCCAGGGGGGACTAAATACGCAGTATTTT | many | . | TRBJ2-3 | TRBV5-1
CASSLSPSGSQNEQFF | TGTGCCAGCAGTTTATCACCTAGCGGGAGTCAAAATGAGCAGTTCTTC | few | TRBD2 | TRBJ2-1 | TRBV27
CASSHSPTGFRELFF | TGTGCCAGCAGCCATTCTCCTACAGGGTTCAGGGAGCTGTTTTTT | few | . | TRBJ2-2 | TRBV3-1
CASSLPGQGTGELFF | TGCGCCAGCAGCTTGCCGGGCCAAGGGACCGGGGAGCTGTTTTTT | many | . | TRBJ2-2 | TRBV5-1
CASSRDGQIPGNTIYF | TGCGCCAGCAGCCGGGACGGACAGATCCCTGGAAACACCATATATTTT | many | . | TRBJ1-3 | TRBV5-1
CSAEGQFSYNEQFF | TGCAGTGCTGAGGGACAATTCTCCTACAATGAGCAGTTCTTC | many | . | TRBJ2-1 | TRBV20-1
CASRSAGGSSEQYF | TGTGCCAGCAGAAGTGCGGGTGGCTCCAGCGAGCAGTACTTC | . | . | TRBJ2-7 | TRBV3-1
CSASIAGIQETQYF | TGCAGTGCTTCCATAGCGGGAATCCAAGAGACCCAGTACTTC | many | TRBD2 | TRBJ2-5 | TRBV20-1
CASSLGDRNTEAFF | TGTGCCAGCAGTTTAGGGGACAGGAACACTGAAGCTTTCTTT | . | TRBD1 | TRBJ1-1 | TRBV12-3/TRBV12-4
CSASGLEANTGELFF | TGCAGTGCCTCCGGACTAGAGGCAAACACCGGGGAGCTGTTTTTT | many | TRBD2 | TRBJ2-2 | TRBV20-1
CASSLFVRSPLHF | TGTGCCAGCAGTTTATTTGTCCGGTCACCCCTCCACTTT | many | . | TRBJ1-6 | TRBV28
CSARGVGKELNEQFF | TGCAGTGCTCGGGGCGTTGGGAAGGAATTAAATGAGCAGTTCTTC | many | . | TRBJ2-1 | TRBV20-1
CASSLASGGGSYEQYF | TGCGCCAGCAGCTTGGCGAGCGGGGGAGGCTCCTACGAGCAGTACTTC | many | TRBD2 | TRBJ2-7 | TRBV5-1
CASSSQSRGGSPLHF | TGTGCCAGCAGCTCGCAGAGCCGCGGGGGTTCACCCCTCCACTTT | few | . | TRBJ1-6 | TRBV7-8
CASRGRGDTEAFF | TGCGCCAGCAGAGGAAGGGGAGACACTGAAGCTTTCTTT | . | . | TRBJ1-1 | TRBV5-1
CASSLGTVDTEAFF | TGTGCCAGCTCACTCGGGACAGTAGACACTGAAGCTTTCTTT | many | TRBD1 | TRBJ1-1 | TRBV18
CATSLFSENEQFF | TGCGCCACCAGCCTGTTTAGCGAAAATGAGCAGTTCTTC | . | . | TRBJ2-1 | TRBV5-1
CASSPTLPDRGSLETQYF | TGTGCCAGCAGCCCTACACTCCCGGACAGGGGGTCGTTAGAGACCCAGTACTTC | many | TRBD1 | TRBJ2-5 | TRBV5-6
CASSPNLRGAETQYF | TGTGCCAGCAGCCCCAATCTGCGGGGCGCAGAGACCCAGTACTTC | many | . | TRBJ2-5 | TRBV12-3/TRBV12-4
CASTWGTDGNSPLHF | TGTGCCAGCACGTGGGGGACTGACGGTAATTCACCCCTCCACTTT | many | . | TRBJ1-6 | TRBV9
CASSLARGTGELFF | TGTGCCAGCAGCTTAGCCAGGGGCACCGGGGAGCTGTTTTTT | many | . | TRBJ2-2 | TRBV7-2
CASSRRQARVGTEAFF | TGTGCCAGCAGCCGTAGGCAAGCGCGGGTGGGCACTGAAGCTTTCTTT | many | . | TRBJ1-1 | TRBV3-1
CASRWTQGEAAFF | TGTGCCAGCAGATGGACTCAGGGTGAGGCCGCTTTCTTT | few | . | TRBJ1-1 | TRBV6-1
CSARDIDRAADTQYF | TGCAGTGCTAGAGATATCGACAGGGCTGCAGATACGCAGTATTTT | many | TRBD1 | TRBJ2-3 | TRBV20-1